This T cell receptor (beta chain) was retrieved from a study of T cells after yellow fever vaccination. V lost 4 bases, J lost 4 bases, and 4 bases stayed unmatched. The CDR3 extends over 14 amino acids. From germline, CDR1 is SGHRS and CDR2 YFSETQ. It was through 5'RACE template switching that TCR cDNA was made, with a universal primer site and UMIs added. MiXCR, applied by TCRdb to the 5' RACE reads, yields one record per CDR3 protein. The table lists hundreds of thousands of distinct CDR3 sequences, 20% to 25% of them singletons. This TCR came from a man between 18 and 29 years old who received the YFV17D yellow fever vaccine. Sample: PBMCs, taken about 21 days after the first yellow fever vaccination. This rearrangement joins TRBV5-1 to TRBJ2-1, with 8 bases aligning to TRBD2. The CDR3 DNA is TGCGCCAGCAGCGACGGGGGGGGGTACAATGAGCAGTTCTTC. As protein: CASSDGGGYNEQFF.